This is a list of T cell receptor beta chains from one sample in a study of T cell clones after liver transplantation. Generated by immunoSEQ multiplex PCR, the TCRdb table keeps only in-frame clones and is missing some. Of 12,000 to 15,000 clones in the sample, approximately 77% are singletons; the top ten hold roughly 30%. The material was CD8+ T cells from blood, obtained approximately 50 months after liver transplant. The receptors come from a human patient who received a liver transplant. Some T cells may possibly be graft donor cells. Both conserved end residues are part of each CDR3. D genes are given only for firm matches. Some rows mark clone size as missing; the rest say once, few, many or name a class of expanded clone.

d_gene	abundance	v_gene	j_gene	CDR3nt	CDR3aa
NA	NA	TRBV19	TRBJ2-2	TGTGCCACCACACCCGTGGCTACCGGGGAGCTGTTTTTT	CATTPVATGELFF
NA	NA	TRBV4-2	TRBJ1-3	TGTGCCAGCAGCCTAGGGGACTCTGGAAACACCATATATTTT	CASSLGDSGNTIYF
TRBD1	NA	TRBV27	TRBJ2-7	TGTGCCAGCAGGGACAGGGCGGAAGAGCAGTACTTC	CASRDRAEEQYF
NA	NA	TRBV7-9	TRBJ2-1	TGTGCCAGCAGCTGGACCCCTGGCTCCTACAATGAGCAGTTCTTC	CASSWTPGSYNEQFF
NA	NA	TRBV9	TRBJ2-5	TGTGCCAGCAGCGTAGAGGAGGAGACCCAGTACTTC	CASSVEEETQYF
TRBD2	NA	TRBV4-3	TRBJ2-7	TGCGCCAGCAGCCAAGATGGGACTAGCGGGGTCCACGAGCAGTACTTC	CASSQDGTSGVHEQYF
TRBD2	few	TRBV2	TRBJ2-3	TGTGCCAGCAGTGAAAGACGGCGGGGGGCCTCAGATACGCAGTATTTT	CASSERRRGASDTQYF
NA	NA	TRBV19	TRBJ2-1	TGTGCCAGTAGTATCTCCAACTATGGACCGGACAATGAGCAGTTCTTC	CASSISNYGPDNEQFF
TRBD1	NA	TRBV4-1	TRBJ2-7	TGCGCCAGCAGCCAAGGGCCGGGACAGCACTACGAGCAGTACTTC	CASSQGPGQHYEQYF
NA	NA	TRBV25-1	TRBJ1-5	TGTGCCAGCAGTGATGGCCGGGACTTCCCCTTTAGCAATCAGCCCCAGCATTTT	CASSDGRDFPFSNQPQHF
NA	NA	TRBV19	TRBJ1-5	TGTGCCAGTGACAGGTGGAGCAATCAGCCCCAGCATTTT	CASDRWSNQPQHF
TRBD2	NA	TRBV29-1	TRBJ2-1	TGCAGCGTTGAAGGCCTCGCGGGAGGCTACAATGAGCAGTTCTTC	CSVEGLAGGYNEQFF
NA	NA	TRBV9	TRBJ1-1	TGTGCCAGCAGCGTAGTCAGCAACACTGAAGCTTTCTTT	CASSVVSNTEAFF
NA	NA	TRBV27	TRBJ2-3	TGTGCCAGCACGGGAACTACTGATACGCAGTATTTT	CASTGTTDTQYF
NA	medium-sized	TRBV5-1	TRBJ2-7	TGCGCCAGCAGCTTGGTAGGGGACGAGCAGTACTTC	CASSLVGDEQYF
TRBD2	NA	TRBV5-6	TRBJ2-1	TGTGCCAGCAGCTTGAAGGCTAGCGGTAGCTCCTACAATGAGCAGTTCTTC	CASSLKASGSSYNEQFF
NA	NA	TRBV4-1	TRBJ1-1	TGCGCCAGCAGCCAACTTGGAGGGCGAGAGGCTTTCTTT	CASSQLGGREAFF